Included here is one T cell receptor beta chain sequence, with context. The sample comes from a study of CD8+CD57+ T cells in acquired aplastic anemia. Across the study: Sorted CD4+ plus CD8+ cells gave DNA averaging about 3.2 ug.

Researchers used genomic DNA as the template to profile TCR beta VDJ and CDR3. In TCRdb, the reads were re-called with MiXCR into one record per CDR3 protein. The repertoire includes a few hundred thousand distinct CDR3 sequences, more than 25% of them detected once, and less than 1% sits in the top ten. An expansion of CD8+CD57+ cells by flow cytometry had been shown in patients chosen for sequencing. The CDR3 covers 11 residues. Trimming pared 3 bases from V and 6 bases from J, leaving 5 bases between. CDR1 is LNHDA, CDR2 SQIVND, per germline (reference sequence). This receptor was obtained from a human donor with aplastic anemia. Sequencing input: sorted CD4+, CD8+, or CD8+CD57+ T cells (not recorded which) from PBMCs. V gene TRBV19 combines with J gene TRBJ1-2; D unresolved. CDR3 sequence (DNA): TGTGCCAGTAGTATTGGGAATGGCTACACCTTC. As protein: CASSIGNGYTF.